The 29 T cell receptor beta chains in this list originate from one sample, sequenced in a study of T cell responses to AZD1222 COVID-19 vaccine. Only in-frame clones appear in the TCRdb table, and some are missing; sequencing was by immunoSEQ multiplex PCR. Among fewer than 150,000 clones listed, approximately 86% were seen once. The specimen was peripheral blood, collected 28 days after the second AZD1222 dose. The receptors originated from an adult who received the AZD1222 COVID-19 vaccine.

This rearrangement joins TRBV27 to TRBJ2-6, with TRBD1 matching 7 bases. Germline V gives CDR1 MNHEY, CDR2 SMNVEV (reference sequence). V lost 4 bases, J lost 6 bases, and 9 bases stayed unmatched. This CDR3 is 16 amino acids long. CDR3 sequence reads: CASSYQGTAAANVLTF. The CDR3 DNA follows: TGTGCCAGCAGTTACCAAGGGACAGCGGCGGCCAACGTCCTGACTTTC.

The rearrangement joins TRBV19 to TRBJ2-2, with a possible D match to TRBD1 (6 bases). The germline V gene encodes CDR1 LNHDA and CDR2 SQIVND (reference sequence). This CDR3 is 16 amino acids long. V was cut by 6 bases and J by 4 bases, with 18 bases left in between. CDR3 residues: CASSTYGGRLTGELFF. In nucleotides, the CDR3 is TGTGCCAGTAGCACCTATGGGGGCAGGCTCACCGGGGAGCTGTTTTTT.

V and J are TRBV28 and TRBJ2-1; no clear D gene. The V end lost 3 bases, the J end lost 1 base, and 10 bases lay between the germline ends. Germline CDR1 MDHEN, CDR2 SYDVKM. The CDR3 runs to 15 residues. The CDR3 reads CASSFGGLSYNEQFF. The CDR3, as DNA: TGTGCCAGCAGTTTTGGCGGCCTTTCCTACAATGAGCAGTTCTTC. Using reference TRBV28 and TRBJ2-1 for the parts outside the CDR3, the full variable domain is DVKVTQSSRYLVKRTGEKVFLECVQDMDHENMFWYRQDPGLGLRLIYFSYDVKMKEKGDIPEGYSVSREKKERFSLILESASTNQTSMYLCASSFGGLSYNEQFFGPGTRLTVL.

The chain employs TRBV6-5 and TRBJ2-2; 7 nucleotides line up with TRBD2. This CDR3 contains 15 residues. CDR1 is MNHEY and CDR2 is SVGAGI in the germline V gene. The ends lost 5 bases at V and 7 bases at J; junction bases unmatched: 10. CDR3: CASSPRAAGRGELFF. The DNA for the CDR3 is TGTGCCAGCAGTCCTCGAGCAGCGGGGCGCGGGGAGCTGTTTTTT.

The CDR3 DNA is TGTGCCAGCAGCTCTACTACTAGCGGGAGAAACACCGGGGAGCTGTTTTTT. Translating gives CASSSTTSGRNTGELFF. The chain has TRBV7-9 and TRBJ2-2, with 11 bases lining up with TRBD2. The ends lost 4 bases at V and 2 bases at J; junction bases unmatched: 6. Germline V gene sequence: CDR1 SEHNR, CDR2 FQNEAQ (reference sequence). The CDR3 spans 17 residues.

This sequence joins TRBV10-2 and TRBJ2-1; 11 nucleotides align to TRBD2. Germline-derived CDR1 and CDR2 are WSHSY and SAAADI. V dropped 7 bases and J dropped 2; count of bases not matched to a gene: 1. The CDR3 loop spans 14 amino acids. DNA for the CDR3: TGCGCCAGCAAGGGACTAGCGGCCTACAATGAGCAGTTCTTC. This sequence encodes CASKGLAAYNEQFF.

V and J are TRBV28 and TRBJ2-3, with 15 positions matching TRBD2. V trimming: 6 bases; J trimming: 7 bases; junction bases outside the gene matches: 11. CDR1 MDHEN and CDR2 SYDVKM come from the germline V gene. The CDR3 covers 17 residues. As DNA, the CDR3 is TGTGCCAGCAGACCCCCGGGACTAGCGGGGGGAGGGAATACGCAGTATTTT. Translated: CASRPPGLAGGGNTQYF.

The gene calls are TRBV19 and TRBJ1-1; TRBD1 agrees at 8 bases. Germline assignment: CDR1 LNHDA and CDR2 SQIVND (reference sequence). CDR3 length equals 17 residues. V shed 5 bases and J 4 bases; nucleotides not matched to a gene: 15. CDR3: CASSPPGTGPQGTEAFF. CDR3 coding DNA: TGTGCCAGTAGTCCTCCGGGGACAGGCCCCCAAGGCACTGAAGCTTTCTTT.

CDR3 sequence: CASSYGDNQPQHF. The CDR3 nucleotides are TGCGCCAGCAGCTATGGAGACAATCAGCCCCAGCATTTT. The chain joins TRBV5-1 to TRBJ1-5; D unclear. Germline CDR1 reads SGHRS; CDR2 reads YFSETQ. With 3 bases removed from V and 3 bases from J, the gap between germline ends came to 7 bases. The CDR3 totals 13 residues.

J is TRBJ1-3 and V is TRBV3-1 (or the pseudogene TRBV3-2); the D gene is possibly TRBD1 (6 bases). The CDR3 runs to 15 residues. Germline V CDR1 and CDR2: LGHDT, YNNKEL (reference sequence). The V gene lost 1 base and the J gene lost 3 bases, with 10 bases spanning the gap. DNA of the CDR3: TGTGCCAGCAGCCAAGCAGGGGTTAGTGGAAACACCATATATTTT. This translates into CASSQAGVSGNTIYF.

J is TRBJ2-2 and V is TRBV5-1, with D possibly matching TRBD1 (7 bases). V lost 0 bases and J 4 bases, leaving 13 bases between the germline ends. The CDR3 is 16 amino acids. The germline V gene has CDR1 SGHRS and CDR2 YFSETQ. This CDR3 is CASSLAQGRSTGELFF. The DNA of the CDR3 is TGCGCCAGCAGCTTGGCACAGGGGAGGTCCACCGGGGAGCTGTTTTTT.

V usage is TRBV25-1 and J usage is TRBJ2-3; 7 bases fit TRBD1. V shed 5 bases, J shed 3 bases, and the junction held 5 bases outside the gene matches. CDR3 length equals 14 residues. The germline V gene has CDR1 MGHDK and CDR2 SYGVNS. CDR3 in amino acids: CASSRGQRTDTQYF. The CDR3 coding sequence is TGTGCCAGCAGTCGGGGACAGCGGACAGATACGCAGTATTTT.

The rearrangement uses TRBV29-1 and TRBJ1-2; D ambiguous. V lost 0 bases to trimming and J lost 4 bases, with 6 bases between them. CDR3 length equals 12 residues. Germline loops: CDR1 SQVTM, CDR2 ANQGSEA. The CDR3 DNA follows: TGCAGCGTTGAAGATCGGCGCTATGGCTACACCTTC. Translation gives CSVEDRRYGYTF. Variable domain in full (rest from reference TRBV29-1 and TRBJ1-2): SAVISQKPSRDICQRGTSLTIQCQVDSQVTMMFWYRQQPGQSLTLIATANQGSEATYESGFVIDKFPISRPNLTFSTLTVSNMSPEDSSIYLCSVEDRRYGYTFGSGTRLTVV.

The chain employs TRBV6-5 and TRBJ1-1, with 7 positions matching TRBD1. The CDR3 is 14 residues long. V gave up 4 bases and J gave up 5 bases; unmatched junction bases: 7. From germline, CDR1 is MNHEY and CDR2 SVGAGI. CDR3 sequence (DNA): TGTGCCAGCAGTTCTCCGACAGGGCCGACTGAAGCTTTCTTT. Translating gives CASSSPTGPTEAFF.

The V and J genes are TRBV13 and TRBJ1-6, with a weak D call TRBD1 (5 bases). CDR3 length: 15 amino acids. From germline, CDR1 is PRHDT and CDR2 FYEKMQ (reference sequence). V was shortened by 2 bases and J by 7 bases, with 12 bases between the two germline ends. The CDR3, as DNA: TGTGCCAGCAGCTTAAGGGACCAGCGGAATTCACCCCTCCACTTT. Its protein product is CASSLRDQRNSPLHF.

The chain is built from TRBV5-1 and TRBJ1-1, with D possibly being TRBD1 (6 bases). This CDR3 is 18 amino acids long. V was trimmed by 4 bases and J by 0 bases, leaving 22 bases between them. Germline values: CDR1 SGHRS, CDR2 YFSETQ. The CDR3 nucleotides read TGCGCCAGCAGCCAAAATATGGGCAGGCAGGGGATGAACACTGAAGCTTTCTTT. Its translation is CASSQNMGRQGMNTEAFF.

The chain links TRBV28 to TRBJ1-6; possibly TRBD1 for D (6 bases). Germline values: CDR1 MDHEN, CDR2 SYDVKM. V dropped 9 bases and J dropped 8 bases, with 26 bases sitting between them. CDR3 size: 17 residues. The CDR3, as DNA: TGTGCCAGTAGACCGGGCGGGACAATTAAACGGGATTCACCCCTCCACTTT. Translated: CASRPGGTIKRDSPLHF.

This clone has a handful of counts. The chain couples TRBV19 to TRBJ1-1; TRBD1 matches at 7 bases. Germline V gene sequence: CDR1 LNHDA, CDR2 SQIVND (reference sequence). J gave up 3 bases and V 7 bases, and 2 bases lay outside the gene matches. CDR3 size: 12 residues. CDR3 sequence (DNA): TGTGCCAGTAACGACAGGGACACTGAAGCTTTCTTT. Translating gives CASNDRDTEAFF.

The genes are TRBV25-1 and TRBJ1-6; the match to TRBD1 covers 8 bases. This CDR3 comprises 14 residues. Germline loops: CDR1 MGHDK, CDR2 SYGVNS. V dropped 8 bases and J dropped 8; count of bases not matched to a gene: 8. The CDR3 sequence: CASGGAGGYSPLHF. As DNA, the CDR3 is TGTGCCAGCGGGGGGGCAGGGGGCTATTCACCCCTCCACTTT.

The rearrangement uses TRBV30 and TRBJ2-2, with D possibly being TRBD1 (5 bases). Germline V lookup: CDR1 GTSNPN, CDR2 SVGIG (reference sequence). This CDR3 comprises 15 residues. V gave up 4 bases and J gave up 5 bases, with 17 bases separating them. The CDR3 reads CAWTIVSGWTGELFF. The CDR3 DNA is TGTGCCTGGACCATTGTATCAGGGTGGACCGGGGAGCTGTTTTTT.

The rearrangement uses TRBV6-5 and TRBJ1-1; D might be TRBD1 (5 bases). V gave up 11 bases and J gave up 0 bases, with 10 bases separating them. This CDR3 has 12 amino acids. Germline V gene data show CDR1 as MNHEY and CDR2 as SVGAGI. CDR3 region: CAERGLNTEAFF. The DNA for the CDR3 is TGTGCCGAGAGGGGCTTGAACACTGAAGCTTTCTTT.

The rearrangement links TRBV3-1 (or the pseudogene TRBV3-2) to TRBJ1-4; no firm D call. The CDR3 has 15 amino acids. Between the trimmed V and J ends, which lost 2 bases and 0 bases, there was a span of 7 bases. CDR1 LGHDT and CDR2 YNNKEL come from the germline V gene (reference sequence). The DNA of the CDR3 is TGTGCCAGCAGCCAATATCTTGCAACTAATGAAAAACTGTTTTTT. This codes for CASSQYLATNEKLFF.

This sequence joins TRBV19 and TRBJ1-2; D may be TRBD1 (5 bases). Germline-derived CDR1 and CDR2 are LNHDA and SQIVND (reference sequence). V dropped 8 bases and J dropped 2 bases, with 18 bases sitting between them. This CDR3 has 15 amino acids. The CDR3 is CASRGGPGPNYGYTF. The CDR3 nucleotides read TGTGCCAGTCGCGGGGGTCCAGGGCCAAACTATGGCTACACCTTC.

This chain joins TRBV7-9 and TRBJ1-4, with D maybe TRBD1 (6 bases). Germline CDR1 reads SEHNR; CDR2 reads FQNEAQ (reference sequence). Trimming left V 2 bases short and J 8 bases short, with 12 bases between. The CDR3 runs to 14 residues. CDR3 bases: TGTGCCAGCAGCTTAAGGGGGGCAGGGGAAAAACTGTTTTTT. Protein product: CASSLRGAGEKLFF.

The genes are TRBV11-2 and TRBJ2-7; TRBD1 matches at 9 bases. Trimming cost V 5 bases and J 3 bases; bases outside gene matches: 11. In germline, CDR1 is SGHAT, CDR2 FQNNGV. The CDR3 totals 16 residues. This chain's CDR3 is CASSLRWTGEIYEQYF. The CDR3 DNA sequence: TGTGCCAGCAGCCTAAGATGGACAGGGGAAATCTACGAGCAGTACTTC.

This chain uses TRBV7-7 with TRBJ2-3, with D possibly TRBD2 on 6 matching bases. Trimming removed 1 base from V and 0 bases from J, with 11 bases in between. Germline lookup yields CDR1 SSHAT and CDR2 FNYEAQ (reference sequence). The CDR3 consists of 16 residues. This CDR3 reads CASSLDTGRSTDTQYF. Written as DNA, the CDR3 is TGTGCCAGCAGCTTAGATACCGGGAGAAGCACAGATACGCAGTATTTT. The full variable domain, completed using reference TRBV7-7 and TRBJ2-3, is GAGVSQSPRYKVTKRGQDVTLRCDPISSHATLYWYQQALGQGPEFLTYFNYEAQPDKSGLPSDRFSAERPEGSISTLTIQRTEQRDSAMYRCASSLDTGRSTDTQYFGPGTRLTVL.

This chain connects TRBV4-1 to TRBJ1-6, with D unclear. The germline gives CDR1 MGHRA, CDR2 YSYEKL. This CDR3 spans 16 amino acids. V shed 0 bases and J shed 10 bases, with 16 bases lying between them. CDR3 amino acids: CASSQDEALLGSPLHF. CDR3 nucleotides: TGCGCCAGCAGCCAAGATGAGGCCCTTCTCGGGTCACCCCTCCACTTT.

This clone was counted between two and nine times. J is TRBJ1-2 and V is TRBV5-1; maybe TRBD1 (5 bases). This CDR3 contains 17 residues. Germline assignment: CDR1 SGHRS and CDR2 YFSETQ. Trimming removed 0 bases from V and 0 bases from J, with 15 bases in between. Here the CDR3 reads CASSLDPGTDANYGYTF. CDR3 bases: TGCGCCAGCAGCTTGGACCCCGGGACGGACGCTAACTATGGCTACACCTTC.

The chain uses TRBV28 and TRBJ2-1; maybe TRBD1 (6 bases). V was trimmed by 6 bases and J by 2 bases, leaving 20 bases between them. The CDR3 loop spans 17 amino acids. The germline gives CDR1 MDHEN, CDR2 SYDVKM. CDR3: CASRSSAGAGTYNEQFF. The CDR3 region has the DNA TGTGCCAGCAGATCTTCGGCAGGGGCCGGGACCTACAATGAGCAGTTCTTC.